Below, one T cell receptor beta chain is given with its context. Repertoires were generated with immunoSEQ multiplex PCR, while TCRdb's copy carries only in-frame clones and drops some. The table lists tens of thousands of clones, around 83% of them singletons. From germline, CDR1 is MNHEY and CDR2 SMNVEV (reference sequence). The CDR3 spans 15 residues. V gave up 6 bases and J gave up 0 bases; unmatched junction bases: 4. The sample originates from a study of OX40 agonist ivuxolimab in advanced cancers. Study overall: Of mixed ages from 23 to 79 and averaging 60 years, the group was about 86% male.

This sequence was found in an adult with an advanced solid tumor such as melanoma, head and neck, liver or kidney cancer. The sequences come from CD4+ or CD8+ T cells sorted from blood, collected in a trial of the OX40 agonist ivuxolimab. V gene TRBV27 combines with J gene TRBJ1-1; TRBD1 agrees at 10 bases. CDR3 protein: CASRDRGRLNTEAFF. CDR3 in DNA: TGTGCCAGCAGAGACAGGGGGCGCTTGAACACTGAAGCTTTCTTT.